This T cell receptor beta chain appears in the sequencing data of a study of blood T cell repertoires in COVID-19 (dated by TCRdb to 2018 to 2021). Regarding the study in general: The collaborator samples originated in the United States, Italy and Spain and spanned the acute and convalescent phases of COVID-19. The prospective study material was composed of cDNA or gDNA derived from T cells, B-cell-depleted T cells, or PBMCs. Deeply sampled blood TCRbeta repertoires from subjects exposed to, actively infected with, or recovered from COVID-19 were included in the dataset. The repertoires were made available in a free public database intended to serve as a resource for research on the immune response to SARS-CoV-2. Samples were obtained from the ongoing ImmuneRACE study (first 160 participants) and from approximately 1,200 subjects provided by 6 global collaborators. The sample metadata nearly always contained a de-identified subject ID, COVID-19 status, age in years and sex. HLA class I and class II types, where available, came from metadata supplied by the sample provider rather than from assay-based typing. Here is what the overall study found, with its caveats: The amount of clinical and demographic metadata varied by source and participant and was provided uncurated.

V lost 1 base and J lost 11 bases; the stretch between them is 6 bases long. Counted from cysteine to phenylalanine, this CDR3 has 12 amino acids. CDR3 DNA is the only sequence kept; it has 36 bases, read in frame from the first base. Enrolling through a virtual design, the prospective study's participants ranged in age from roughly 18 to 89 years and lived across some 23 United States geographic areas. Cohort assignment in the prospective study relied on participant-reported clinical history from a screening survey and a study questionnaire. Recovered participants in ImmuneRACE Cohort 3 were defined by two consecutive negative NP/OP PCR tests, clearance by a healthcare professional, or resolution of symptoms. Each participant in the prospective study had whole blood, serum and a nasopharyngeal or oropharyngeal swab collected by mobile phlebotomists. Participants in the prospective study had the option to provide additional blood draws and questionnaires over an approximately 2-month period. Before DNA extraction, prospective study blood samples were shipped either frozen or at room temperature.

Note on this clone: Its target antigen remains unknown. Qualities for individual bases were not recorded, and no much larger clone is one base off.

TCRbeta CDR3 regions were amplified from genomic DNA by means of the immunoSEQ Assay, a bias-controlled multiplex PCR. Concerning the study's data processing: The number of nucleated cells in each sample was estimated from the amplification of reference gene primers within the assay. To quantify the absolute abundance of each unique TCRbeta CDR3 rearrangement, sequence reads were collapsed and filtered. For each sample, productive Simpson clonality was calculated as the square root of Simpson's diversity index across productive rearrangements. This is the immuneACCESS table as TCRdb keeps it, with only in-frame sequences that have V and J called. A part of the clones is gone; compared with another copy, unresolved V genes explain less than half, and the rest is unexplained. That table supplies the V and J calls and clone size; D and trimming were determined from the DNA. This sample has approximately 160,000 clones in its table, and roughly 87% of those were observed once. The top ten clones comprise around 6.5% of the sample.

The sample consisted of PBMCs or T cells enriched from blood (not recorded which). This chain is built from TRBV12-3 or TRBV12-4 and TRBJ1-6; the D gene identity is not certain. The sequence derives from a woman aged 45-65 years who had recovered from COVID-19. The CDR3 here reads CASSLDVTPLHF. The DNA is TGTGCCAGCAGTTTAGATGTTACACCCCTCCACTTT.